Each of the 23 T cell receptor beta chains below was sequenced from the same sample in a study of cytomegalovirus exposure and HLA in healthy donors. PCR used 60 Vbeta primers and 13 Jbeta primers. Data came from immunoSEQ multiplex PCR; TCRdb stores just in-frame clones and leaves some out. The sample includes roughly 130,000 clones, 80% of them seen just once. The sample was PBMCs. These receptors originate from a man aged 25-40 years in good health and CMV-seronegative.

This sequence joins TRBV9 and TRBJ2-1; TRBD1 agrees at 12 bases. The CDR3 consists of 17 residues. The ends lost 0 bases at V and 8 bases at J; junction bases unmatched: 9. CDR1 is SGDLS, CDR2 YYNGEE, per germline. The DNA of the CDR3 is TGTGCCAGCAGCGTAGGGGTGGGGGACAGGGGGCTTCATGAGCAGTTCTTC. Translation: CASSVGVGDRGLHEQFF.

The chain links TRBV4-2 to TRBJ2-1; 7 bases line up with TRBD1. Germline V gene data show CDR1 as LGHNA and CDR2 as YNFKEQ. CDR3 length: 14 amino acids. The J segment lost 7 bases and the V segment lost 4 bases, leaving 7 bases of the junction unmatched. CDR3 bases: TGTGCCAGCAGCCGACAGGGTTTGGAGAATGAGCAGTTCTTC. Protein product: CASSRQGLENEQFF.

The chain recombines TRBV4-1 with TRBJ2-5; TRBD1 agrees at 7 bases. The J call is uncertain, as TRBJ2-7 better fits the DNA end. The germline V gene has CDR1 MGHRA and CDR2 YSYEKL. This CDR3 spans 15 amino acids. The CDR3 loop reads CASSRSGQGAYEQYF. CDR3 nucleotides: TGCGCCAGCAGCCGAAGTGGTCAGGGGGCCTACGAGCAGTACTTC.

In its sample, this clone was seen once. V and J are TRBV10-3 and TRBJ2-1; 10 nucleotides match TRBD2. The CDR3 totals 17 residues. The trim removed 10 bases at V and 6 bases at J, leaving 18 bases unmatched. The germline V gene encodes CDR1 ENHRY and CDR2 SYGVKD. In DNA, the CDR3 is TGTGCCACCTCAACCCCGGCTAGCGGGAGTTGGGTCAATGAGCAGTTCTTC. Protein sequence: CATSTPASGSWVNEQFF.

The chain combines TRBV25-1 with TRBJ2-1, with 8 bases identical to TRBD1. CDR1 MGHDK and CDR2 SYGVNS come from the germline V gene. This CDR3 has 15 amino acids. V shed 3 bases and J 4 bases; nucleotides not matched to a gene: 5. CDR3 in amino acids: CASSEGQAFYNEQFF. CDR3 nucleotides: TGTGCCAGCAGTGAGGGACAGGCGTTTTACAATGAGCAGTTCTTC.

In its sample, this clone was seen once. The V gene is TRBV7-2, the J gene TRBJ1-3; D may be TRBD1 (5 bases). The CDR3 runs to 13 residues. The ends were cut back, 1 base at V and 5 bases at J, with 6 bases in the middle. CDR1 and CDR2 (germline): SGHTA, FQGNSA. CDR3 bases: TGTGCCAGCAGCTTAGAGGGGCGAAACACCATATATTTT. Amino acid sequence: CASSLEGRNTIYF.

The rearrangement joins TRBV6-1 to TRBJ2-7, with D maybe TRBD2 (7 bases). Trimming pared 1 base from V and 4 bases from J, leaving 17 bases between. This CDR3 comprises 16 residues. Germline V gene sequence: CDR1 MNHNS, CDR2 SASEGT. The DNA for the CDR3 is TGTGCCAGCAGTGAAGTTTCGGGGGGCGGTTCGTACGAGCAGTACTTC. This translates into CASSEVSGGGSYEQYF.

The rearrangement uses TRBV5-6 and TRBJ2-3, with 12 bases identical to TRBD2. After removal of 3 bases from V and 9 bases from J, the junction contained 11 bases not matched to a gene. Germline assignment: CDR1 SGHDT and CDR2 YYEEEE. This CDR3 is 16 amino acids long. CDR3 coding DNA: TGTGCCAGCAGCTGGGGACTAGCGGGTGTAGATAGGACGCAGTATTTT. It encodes CASSWGLAGVDRTQYF.

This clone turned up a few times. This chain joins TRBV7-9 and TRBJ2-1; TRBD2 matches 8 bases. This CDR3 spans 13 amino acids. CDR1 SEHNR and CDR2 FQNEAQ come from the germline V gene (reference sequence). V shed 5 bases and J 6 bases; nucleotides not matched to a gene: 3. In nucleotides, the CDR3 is TGTGCCAGCAGCCCGGGAGGGTTCAATGAGCAGTTCTTC. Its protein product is CASSPGGFNEQFF.

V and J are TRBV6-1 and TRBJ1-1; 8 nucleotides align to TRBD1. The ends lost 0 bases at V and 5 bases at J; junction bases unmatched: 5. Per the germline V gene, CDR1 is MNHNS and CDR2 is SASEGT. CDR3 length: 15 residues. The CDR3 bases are TGTGCCAGCAGTGAAGCCCGAACAGGGGGGACTGAAGCTTTCTTT. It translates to CASSEARTGGTEAFF.

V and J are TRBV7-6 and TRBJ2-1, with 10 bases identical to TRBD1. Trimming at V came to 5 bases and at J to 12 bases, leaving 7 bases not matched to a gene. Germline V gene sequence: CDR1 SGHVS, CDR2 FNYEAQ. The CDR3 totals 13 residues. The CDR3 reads CASSPQRTGGQFF. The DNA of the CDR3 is TGTGCCAGCAGCCCACAAAGGACAGGGGGGCAGTTCTTC.

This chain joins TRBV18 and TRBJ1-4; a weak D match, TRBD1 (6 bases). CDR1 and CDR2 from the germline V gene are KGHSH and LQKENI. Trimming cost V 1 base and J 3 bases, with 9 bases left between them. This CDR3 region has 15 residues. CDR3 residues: CASSPRQVPNEKLFF. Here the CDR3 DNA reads TGTGCCAGCTCACCACGACAGGTCCCTAATGAAAAACTGTTTTTT.

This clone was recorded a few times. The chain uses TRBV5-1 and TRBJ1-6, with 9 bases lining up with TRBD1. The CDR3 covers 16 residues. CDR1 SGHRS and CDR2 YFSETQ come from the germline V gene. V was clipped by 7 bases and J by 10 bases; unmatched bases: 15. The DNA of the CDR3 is TGCGCCAGCCGACCTCAACCGGACAGGGGTGGCTCACCCCTCCACTTT. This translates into CASRPQPDRGGSPLHF.

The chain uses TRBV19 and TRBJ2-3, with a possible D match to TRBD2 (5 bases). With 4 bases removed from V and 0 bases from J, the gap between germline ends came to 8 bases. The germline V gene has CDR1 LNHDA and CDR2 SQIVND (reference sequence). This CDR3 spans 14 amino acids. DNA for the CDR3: TGTGCCAGTAGTAGCAGGACTAGCACAGATACGCAGTATTTT. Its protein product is CASSSRTSTDTQYF.

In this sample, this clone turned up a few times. In DNA form, the CDR3 reads TGCGCCAGCAGCCAAGATACGGGGGTTAGCTCCTACGAGCAGTACTTC. Protein product: CASSQDTGVSSYEQYF. The V and J genes are TRBV4-3 and TRBJ2-7, with D perhaps matching TRBD2 (6 bases). The CDR3 loop spans 16 amino acids. V dropped 0 bases and J dropped 0 bases, with 12 bases sitting between them. Per germline, CDR1 LGHNA and CDR2 YSLEER.

The CDR3 DNA follows: TGTGCCAGCAGCCAGGGGCGAACAGTGGGTAACTATGGCTACACCTTC. This sequence encodes CASSQGRTVGNYGYTF. The chain links TRBV5-6 to TRBJ1-2; D is possibly TRBD1 (6 bases). V was clipped by 4 bases and J by 1 base, with 17 bases between them. Germline V gene lookup returns CDR1 SGHDT and CDR2 YYEEEE. The CDR3 contains 16 residues.

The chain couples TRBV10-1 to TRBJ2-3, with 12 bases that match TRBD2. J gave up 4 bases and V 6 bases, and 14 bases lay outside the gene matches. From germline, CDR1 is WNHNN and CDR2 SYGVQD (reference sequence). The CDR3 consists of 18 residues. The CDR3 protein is CASSDRTSGDPVADTQYF. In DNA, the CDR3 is TGCGCCAGCAGCGACCGGACTAGCGGGGACCCGGTAGCAGATACGCAGTATTTT.

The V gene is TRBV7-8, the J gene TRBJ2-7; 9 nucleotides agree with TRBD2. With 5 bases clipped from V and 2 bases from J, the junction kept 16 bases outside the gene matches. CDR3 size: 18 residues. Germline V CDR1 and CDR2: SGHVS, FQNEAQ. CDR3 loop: CASSAVGGLSGRTYEQYF. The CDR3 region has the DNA TGTGCCAGCAGCGCGGTGGGAGGATTAAGCGGGAGGACCTACGAGCAGTACTTC.

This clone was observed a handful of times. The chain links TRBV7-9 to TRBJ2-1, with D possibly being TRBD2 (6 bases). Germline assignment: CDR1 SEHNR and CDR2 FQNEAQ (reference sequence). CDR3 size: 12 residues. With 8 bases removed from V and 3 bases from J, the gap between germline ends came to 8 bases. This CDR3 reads CASGRGYNEQFF. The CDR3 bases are TGTGCCAGCGGGCGGGGCTACAATGAGCAGTTCTTC.

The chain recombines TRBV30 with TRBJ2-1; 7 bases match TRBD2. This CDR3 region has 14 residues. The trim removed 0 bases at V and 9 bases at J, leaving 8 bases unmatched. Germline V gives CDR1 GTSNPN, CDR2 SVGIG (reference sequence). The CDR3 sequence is CAWSVLVGRGEQFF. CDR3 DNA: TGTGCCTGGAGTGTACTGGTGGGGAGGGGTGAGCAGTTCTTC.

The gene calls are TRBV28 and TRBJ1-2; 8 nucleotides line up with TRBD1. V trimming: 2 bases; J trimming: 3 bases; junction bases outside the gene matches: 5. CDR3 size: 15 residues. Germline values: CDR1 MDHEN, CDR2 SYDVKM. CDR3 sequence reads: CASSLRSTGDYGYTF. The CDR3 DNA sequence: TGTGCCAGCAGTTTACGGTCGACAGGGGACTATGGCTACACCTTC.

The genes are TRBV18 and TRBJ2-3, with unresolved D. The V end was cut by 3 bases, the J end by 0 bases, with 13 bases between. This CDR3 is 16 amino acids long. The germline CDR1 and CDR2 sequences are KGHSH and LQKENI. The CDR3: CASSPTTISSTDTQYF. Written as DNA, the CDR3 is TGTGCCAGCTCACCTACTACGATTAGTAGCACAGATACGCAGTATTTT.

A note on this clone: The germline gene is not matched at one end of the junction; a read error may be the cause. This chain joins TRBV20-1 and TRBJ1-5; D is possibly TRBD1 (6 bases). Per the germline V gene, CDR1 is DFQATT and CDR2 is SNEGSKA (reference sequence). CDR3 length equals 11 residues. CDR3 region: CSAQTRGTQNF. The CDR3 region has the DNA TGCAGTGCTCAAACCAGGGGCACCCAGAATTTT.